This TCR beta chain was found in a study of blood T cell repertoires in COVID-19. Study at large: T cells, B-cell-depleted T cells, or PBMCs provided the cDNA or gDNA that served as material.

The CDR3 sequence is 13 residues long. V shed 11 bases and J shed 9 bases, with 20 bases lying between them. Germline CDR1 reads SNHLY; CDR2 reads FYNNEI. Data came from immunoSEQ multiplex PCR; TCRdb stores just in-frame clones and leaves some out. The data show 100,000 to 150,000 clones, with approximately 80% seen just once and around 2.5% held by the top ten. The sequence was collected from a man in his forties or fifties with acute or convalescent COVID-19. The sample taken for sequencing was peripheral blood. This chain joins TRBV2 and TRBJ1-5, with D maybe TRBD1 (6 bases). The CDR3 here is CAGSGTLLRPQHF. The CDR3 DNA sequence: TGTGCCGGCTCCGGGACACTCTTGAGGCCCCAGCATTTT.